The 30 T cell receptor beta chains reported below all come from one sample, sequenced in a study of T-cell memory formation after mild COVID-19. TCRdb redid the calling of the 5' RACE reads with MiXCR, one entry per CDR3 protein. The sample contains around 430,000 distinct CDR3 sequences, approximately 15% of which appear only once. Sequenced input: PBMCs or a T cell subset sorted from them (not recorded which). Receptors were obtained from a man aged 18 to 35 who had mild COVID-19 (a few samples of this study predate the infection). Cell type and time point are not known.

This clonotype was seen at least ten times. The rearrangement joins TRBV4-1 to TRBJ2-3; no clear D. From germline, CDR1 is MGHRA and CDR2 YSYEKL. This CDR3 has 15 amino acids. V lost 6 bases, J lost 0 bases, and 13 bases lay in between. The CDR3 nucleotides read TGCGCCAGCAGGGATACCACTTCTAGCACAGATACGCAGTATTTT. Encoded protein: CASRDTTSSTDTQYF.

The chain combines TRBV7-8 with TRBJ2-5, with D tentatively TRBD2 (6 bases). CDR3 length equals 17 residues. In germline, CDR1 is SGHVS, CDR2 FQNEAQ. Trimming removed 3 bases from V and 5 bases from J, with 22 bases in between. The CDR3 coding sequence is TGTGCCAGCAGCTTTACTAGCCTAGGCGGGTTAGGGGAGACCCAGTACTTC. It specifies CASSFTSLGGLGETQYF.

The genes are TRBV14 and TRBJ1-2; the D gene is possibly TRBD1 (5 bases). V was clipped by 0 bases and J by 5 bases, with 13 bases between them. Per the germline V gene, CDR1 is SGHDN and CDR2 is FVKESK. This CDR3 comprises 15 residues. This chain's CDR3 is CASSQDRNRPYGYTF. The CDR3 region has the DNA TGTGCCAGCAGCCAAGATAGAAACAGGCCGTATGGCTACACCTTC.

The chain couples TRBV20-1 to TRBJ2-7; 9 positions agree with TRBD2. Germline V gene data show CDR1 as DFQATT and CDR2 as SNEGSKA (reference sequence). This CDR3 has 13 residues. V lost 4 bases to trimming and J lost 3 bases; unmatched junction nucleotides: 4. The chain's CDR3 is CSATSGANYEQYF. The DNA for the CDR3 is TGCAGTGCTACTAGCGGGGCTAACTACGAGCAGTACTTC.

V usage is TRBV4-1 and J usage is TRBJ2-3; 7 bases are a match to TRBD2. The V gene's germline CDR1 is MGHRA and CDR2 YSYEKL. J gave up 0 bases and V 0 bases, and 3 bases lay outside the gene matches. The CDR3 sequence is 16 residues long. The chain's CDR3 is CASSQDGAGSTDTQYF. In DNA, the CDR3 is TGCGCCAGCAGCCAAGACGGAGCGGGGAGCACAGATACGCAGTATTTT.

In its sample, this clonotype was seen a few times. CDR3 bases: TGTGCCAGCTCTGGGGGATCACGCTCACCCCTCCACTTT. This encodes CASSGGSRSPLHF. V usage is TRBV12-3 or TRBV12-4 and J usage is TRBJ1-6; tentative D call: TRBD1 (5 bases). The CDR3 sequence is 13 residues long. V lost 8 bases, J lost 10 bases, and 15 bases lay in between.

V and J are TRBV20-1 and TRBJ1-5; possible D gene TRBD1, 6 bases. Germline CDR1 is DFQATT and CDR2 is SNEGSKA (reference sequence). The CDR3 spans 14 residues. Trimming took off 5 bases at V and 4 bases at J, with 15 bases between the two ends. The CDR3 sequence: CSAGAGTLNQPQHF. CDR3 bases: TGCAGTGCTGGGGCGGGGACACTAAATCAGCCCCAGCATTTT.

The chain recombines TRBV7-2 with TRBJ1-2; D is uncertain. V was cut by 4 bases and J by 2 bases, with 14 bases left in between. Germline loops: CDR1 SGHTA, CDR2 FQGNSA. This CDR3 has 15 residues. The CDR3 DNA reads TGTGCCAGCAGCTCCCCCAGACGGAGAAACTATGGCTACACCTTC. It is translated as CASSSPRRRNYGYTF.

This chain joins TRBV5-1 and TRBJ2-7; D remains ambiguous. Germline V gene data show CDR1 as SGHRS and CDR2 as YFSETQ. The CDR3 consists of 12 residues. V was cut by 5 bases and J by 3 bases, with 9 bases left in between. CDR3 sequence: CASRTDGYEQYF. DNA for the CDR3: TGCGCCAGCAGGACCGACGGCTACGAGCAGTACTTC.

The chain is built from TRBV12-5 and TRBJ2-3; D not certain. Germline CDR1 reads LGHNT; CDR2 reads FRNRAP. Trimming pared 6 bases from V and 4 bases from J, leaving 11 bases between. This CDR3 region has 13 residues. The CDR3 here is CASGRPLSDTQYF. DNA for the CDR3: TGTGCTAGTGGCCGCCCTCTGTCAGATACGCAGTATTTT.

This clonotype was recorded a few times. This chain links TRBV12-3 or TRBV12-4 with TRBJ2-2; TRBD2 matches 11 bases. J lost 4 bases, V lost 5 bases, and 6 bases had no gene match. This CDR3 region has 16 residues. The CDR3 DNA reads TGTGCCAGCAGTCCCTTTACTAGCGGGGGCACCGGGGAGCTGTTTTTT. Amino acid sequence: CASSPFTSGGTGELFF.

The chain employs TRBV5-1 and TRBJ2-2; maybe TRBD1 (5 bases). The germline CDR1 and CDR2 sequences are SGHRS and YFSETQ. This CDR3 has 14 amino acids. The germline V and J ends were trimmed by 4 bases and 3 bases, with 10 bases remaining between them. CDR3 in amino acids: CASSQQAYTGELFF. The CDR3 DNA reads TGCGCCAGCAGCCAACAGGCCTACACCGGGGAGCTGTTTTTT. Using reference TRBV5-1 and TRBJ2-2 for the parts outside the CDR3, the full variable domain is KAGVTQTPRYLIKTRGQQVTLSCSPISGHRSVSWYQQTPGQGLQFLFEYFSETQRNKGNFPGRFSGRQFSNSRSEMNVSTLELGDSALYLCASSQQAYTGELFFGEGSRLTVL.

This clonotype was picked up many times. The chain links TRBV5-1 to TRBJ2-7; D gene ambiguous. There are 16 residues in the CDR3. Per germline, CDR1 SGHRS and CDR2 YFSETQ. V lost 3 bases and J 6 bases, leaving 22 bases between the germline ends. Written as DNA, the CDR3 is TGCGCCAGCAGCTGGGCGGAAGAGGACCCACGCACCGAGCAGTACTTC. Amino acid sequence: CASSWAEEDPRTEQYF.

This clonotype has ten or more counts. This chain joins TRBV12-3 or TRBV12-4 and TRBJ1-2; TRBD1 aligns across 7 bases. V trimming: 6 bases; J trimming: 9 bases; junction bases outside the gene matches: 10. The CDR3 runs 13 residues. CDR3: CASSQDRFFRYTF. CDR3 nucleotides: TGTGCCAGCAGCCAGGACAGGTTTTTCCGCTACACCTTC.

This clonotype has only a few counts. CDR3 sequence: CASSPRTGFTEAFF. The CDR3 DNA follows: TGTGCCAGCAGCCCCCGGACAGGGTTCACTGAAGCTTTCTTT. The chain combines TRBV9 with TRBJ1-1; TRBD1 matches at 8 bases. V lost 4 bases and J lost 4; bases outside the gene matches: 6. The germline V gene encodes CDR1 SGDLS and CDR2 YYNGEE. This CDR3 has 14 amino acids. The full variable domain, rest sourced from reference TRBV9 and TRBJ1-1, is DSGVTQTPKHLITATGQRVTLRCSPRSGDLSVYWYQQSLDQGLQFLIQYYNGEERAKGNILERFSAQQFPDLHSELNLSSLELGDSALYFCASSPRTGFTEAFFGQGTRLTVV.

This clonotype was detected only a few times. This rearrangement joins TRBV6-2 or TRBV6-3 to TRBJ2-2; either TRBD1 or TRBD2 may supply D (5 bases each). Trimming stripped 2 bases from V and 0 bases from J, with 13 bases between. CDR3 length: 17 residues. Germline V gene sequence: CDR1 MNHEY, CDR2 SVGEGT. CDR3 DNA: TGTGCCAGCAGTTACGGGGGAGCGGTAACGAACACCGGGGAGCTGTTTTTT. Protein: CASSYGGAVTNTGELFF.

This clonotype was recorded a few times. The genes are TRBV4-1 and TRBJ2-7, with D tentatively TRBD2 (5 bases). Germline V gene sequence: CDR1 MGHRA, CDR2 YSYEKL. Trimming removed 0 bases from V and 4 bases from J, with 13 bases in between. CDR3 length: 15 residues. CDR3 protein: CASSQESPAVYEQYF. CDR3 DNA sequence: TGCGCCAGCAGCCAAGAATCCCCAGCGGTGTACGAGCAGTACTTC.

This sequence joins TRBV29-1 and TRBJ2-1; D gene unclear. Germline CDR1 is SQVTM and CDR2 is ANQGSEA. The CDR3 runs to 12 residues. The V end was cut by 8 bases, the J end by 5 bases, with 13 bases between. The CDR3 here is CSQKPVDNEQFF. In DNA, the CDR3 is TGCAGCCAAAAGCCTGTCGACAATGAGCAGTTCTTC.

This rearrangement joins TRBV4-3 to TRBJ1-2; D unclear. The CDR3 length is 15 residues. V was pared by 0 bases and J by 3 bases, with 11 bases between. Germline CDR1 LGHNA, CDR2 YSLEER. DNA of the CDR3: TGCGCCAGCAGCCAAGATCAGGTCAGACACTATGGCTACACCTTC. Its translation is CASSQDQVRHYGYTF.

The chain has TRBV24-1 and TRBJ1-2; TRBD1 aligns across 7 bases. The CDR3 consists of 14 residues. The germline gives CDR1 KGHDR, CDR2 SFDVKD. After removal of 4 bases from V and 2 bases from J, the junction contained 3 bases not matched to a gene. The CDR3 region has the DNA TGTGCCACCAGTGACCTGGACAGGAACTATGGCTACACCTTC. This sequence encodes CATSDLDRNYGYTF.

The chain employs TRBV20-1 and TRBJ2-2; D is undetermined. V was pared by 1 base and J by 2 bases, with 8 bases between. The CDR3 spans 14 residues. The germline gives CDR1 DFQATT, CDR2 SNEGSKA (reference sequence). The CDR3: CSARVWGNTGELFF. The CDR3 bases are TGCAGTGCTAGAGTTTGGGGAAACACCGGGGAGCTGTTTTTT.

The chain uses TRBV2 and TRBJ2-3; TRBD1 might be the D (6 bases). V was clipped by 6 bases and J by 1 base, with 11 bases between them. The CDR3 has 14 residues. In germline, CDR1 is SNHLY, CDR2 FYNNEI. The CDR3 DNA reads TGTGCCAGCAGGGACAGACTCGGCACAGATACGCAGTATTTT. Amino acid sequence: CASRDRLGTDTQYF.

This clonotype came up a few times. The gene calls are TRBV2 and TRBJ1-6; weak D call: TRBD1 (5 bases). Germline assignment: CDR1 SNHLY and CDR2 FYNNEI. The CDR3 runs to 15 residues. The germline V and J ends were trimmed by 6 bases and 5 bases, with 14 bases remaining between them. In DNA form, the CDR3 reads TGTGCCAGCAGCTTTCCCGGGACTGATAATTCACCCCTCCACTTT. Translating gives CASSFPGTDNSPLHF.

This clonotype was counted ten times or more. This chain joins TRBV27 and TRBJ1-2; D unclear. CDR1 and CDR2 (germline): MNHEY, SMNVEV (reference sequence). Trimming took off 4 bases at V and 8 bases at J, with 5 bases between the two ends. There are 10 residues in the CDR3. CDR3 protein: CASSWEGYTF. CDR3 DNA sequence: TGTGCCAGCAGTTGGGAGGGCTACACCTTC.

This clonotype was seen a few times. The chain uses TRBV9 and TRBJ2-1, with TRBD2 matching over 9 bases. CDR1 SGDLS and CDR2 YYNGEE come from the germline V gene. The CDR3 runs 17 residues. Unmatched junction bases numbered 4, after V lost 0 bases and J lost 0 bases. This chain's CDR3 is CASSVGLAGSSYNEQFF. As DNA, the CDR3 is TGTGCCAGCAGCGTAGGGCTAGCGGGGAGCTCCTACAATGAGCAGTTCTTC.

The chain is built from TRBV7-8 and TRBJ2-1; possible D gene TRBD2, 5 bases. CDR3 size: 14 residues. Trimming removed 8 bases at V and 7 bases at J, with 18 bases between. Per germline, CDR1 SGHVS and CDR2 FQNEAQ. CDR3 nucleotide sequence: TGTGCCAGCTCCTTCTCGATCGGGGTGAATGAGCAGTTCTTC. Its translation is CASSFSIGVNEQFF.

This clonotype was seen at least ten times. The J gene is TRBJ2-3, the V gene TRBV7-8; TRBD1 matches 7 bases. V was pared by 5 bases and J by 4 bases, with 15 bases of the junction left unmatched. Looked up from germline, CDR1 is SGHVS and CDR2 is FQNEAQ. CDR3 length: 17 amino acids. In DNA, the CDR3 is TGTGCCAGCAGCCCCGCCCACCGACAGGGTGGGTCAGATACGCAGTATTTT. Translated, it gives CASSPAHRQGGSDTQYF.

The V and J genes are TRBV7-2 and TRBJ2-2; TRBD1 matches 7 bases. The CDR3 is 16 residues long. Germline V gene data show CDR1 as SGHTA and CDR2 as FQGNSA. V lost 2 bases to trimming and J lost 2 bases; unmatched junction nucleotides: 5. CDR3 bases: TGTGCCAGCAGCTTATATAAGGGGGCAAACACCGGGGAGCTGTTTTTT. Its protein is CASSLYKGANTGELFF.

This clonotype was observed a few times. V is TRBV5-4 and J is TRBJ1-1; no definite D call. V was pared by 3 bases and J by 11 bases, with 17 bases between. The length of the CDR3 is 13 residues. The germline V gene has CDR1 SGHNT and CDR2 YYREEE (reference sequence). The DNA for the CDR3 is TGTGCCAGCAGCTCACCAGGCGGGTACTTGGCTTTCTTT. It translates to CASSSPGGYLAFF.

The V call is TRBV6-2 or TRBV6-3, the J call TRBJ2-4, with D maybe TRBD1 (5 bases). The germline V and J ends were trimmed by 8 bases and 6 bases, with 14 bases remaining between them. This CDR3 has 13 residues. CDR1 is MNHEY and CDR2 is SVGEGT in the germline V gene. The DNA for the CDR3 is TGTGCCAGCCTGGGGCTAGGGCTAAACATTCAGTACTTC. It yields the protein CASLGLGLNIQYF.